One and the same sample provided the 21 T cell receptor beta chains below, sequenced in a study of T cells in Graves' hyperthyroidism and ophthalmopathy. RNA transcripts were the template for amplifying TCR beta CDR3 regions. HTBI primers were the set used in a first-round RT-PCR of the TCR CDR3. TCRdb fed the multiplex PCR reads into MiXCR, producing one record per CDR3 protein. The table includes 550,000 to 650,000 distinct CDR3 sequences, roughly 15% detected once. The sample comprised blood. These receptors originate from a woman aged 40 to 50 with Graves' hyperthyroidism.

This clonotype was observed a handful of times. CDR3 sequence (DNA): TGTGCCACCACCGGGACTAGGGTGTATGGGACAGATACGCAGTATTTT. This translates into CATTGTRVYGTDTQYF. The chain is built from TRBV12-3 or TRBV12-4 and TRBJ2-3; 8 nucleotides agree with TRBD2. V was pared by 10 bases and J by 3 bases, with 15 bases of the junction left unmatched. CDR3 length: 16 residues.

This clonotype was detected many times. The CDR3: CSARDRQPHGYTF. In DNA, the CDR3 is TGCAGTGCTAGAGATCGACAGCCCCATGGCTACACCTTC. The rearrangement joins TRBV20-1 to TRBJ1-2; a weak D match, TRBD1 (5 bases). There are 13 residues in the CDR3. Germline CDR1 is DFQATT and CDR2 is SNEGSKA (reference sequence). Trimming took off 0 bases at V and 6 bases at J, with 11 bases between the two ends.

This clonotype was recorded at least ten times. The rearrangement uses TRBV18 and TRBJ1-6; D ambiguous. Trimming shortened V by 2 bases and J by 1 base, and 9 bases separated the two germline ends. This CDR3 has 16 amino acids. CDR1 is KGHSH, CDR2 LQKENI, per germline. Here the CDR3 reads CASSPSSGSYNSPLHF. For the CDR3, the DNA is TGTGCCAGCTCACCAAGTTCAGGTTCCTATAATTCACCCCTCCACTTT.

The V gene is TRBV11-2, the J gene TRBJ2-2; no clear D gene. The CDR3 extends over 15 amino acids. Per germline, CDR1 SGHAT and CDR2 FQNNGV. Trimming shortened V by 3 bases and J by 2 bases, and 10 bases separated the two germline ends. CDR3 residues: CASSFGFRNTGELFF. The CDR3 nucleotides are TGTGCCAGCAGCTTCGGTTTCCGAAACACCGGGGAGCTGTTTTTT.

Many counts were recorded for this clonotype. This chain joins TRBV20-1 and TRBJ2-1, with D possibly being TRBD2 (6 bases). The CDR3 is 15 amino acids. Trimming stripped 0 bases from V and 2 bases from J, with 11 bases between. The germline CDR1 and CDR2 sequences are DFQATT and SNEGSKA (reference sequence). The CDR3 nucleotides are TGCAGTGCTAGAGAGGCTAGCGAGGCCTACAATGAGCAGTTCTTC. It specifies CSAREASEAYNEQFF.

This clonotype occurred many times. The V and J genes are TRBV28 and TRBJ2-3, with D uncertain. Germline CDR1 MDHEN, CDR2 SYDVKM. There are 16 residues in the CDR3. Trimming shortened V by 6 bases and J by 9 bases, and 25 bases separated the two germline ends. The CDR3 here is CASSPIHNRPQTTQYF. The CDR3 nucleotides read TGTGCCAGCAGCCCCATTCACAATCGGCCCCAAACCACGCAGTATTTT.

This clonotype came up many times. The gene calls are TRBV5-1 and TRBJ2-1; either TRBD1 or TRBD2 may fit D (5 bases each). Germline lookup yields CDR1 SGHRS and CDR2 YFSETQ. CDR3 length equals 12 residues. The V gene lost 4 bases and the J gene lost 15 bases, with 17 bases spanning the gap. CDR3 amino acids: CASSVPGREWFF. As DNA, the CDR3 is TGCGCCAGCAGCGTACCGGGACGCGAGTGGTTCTTC.

The V gene is TRBV6-1, the J gene TRBJ1-4; D unclear. CDR1 is MNHNS and CDR2 is SASEGT in the germline V gene. This CDR3 spans 16 amino acids. Trimming shortened V by 1 base and J by 0 bases, and 9 bases separated the two germline ends. Here the CDR3 DNA reads TGTGCCAGCAGTGAAGGGATGGGAGCAACTAATGAAAAACTGTTTTTT. It translates to CASSEGMGATNEKLFF.

V and J are TRBV7-9 and TRBJ2-7, with D maybe TRBD2 (6 bases). From germline, CDR1 is SEHNR and CDR2 FQNEAQ (reference sequence). CDR3 size: 16 residues. Trimming left V 1 base short and J 0 bases short, with 13 bases between. The CDR3 region has the DNA TGTGCCAGCAGCTTAGATGGCGGGGCGAGCTCCTACGAGCAGTACTTC. It translates to CASSLDGGASSYEQYF. Supplemented by reference TRBV7-9 and TRBJ2-7, the full variable domain reads DTGVSQNPRHKITKRGQNVTFRCDPISEHNRLYWYRQTLGQGPEFLTYFQNEAQLEKSRLLSDRFSAERPKGSFSTLEIQRTEQGDSAMYLCASSLDGGASSYEQYFGPGTRLTVT.

The chain couples TRBV19 to TRBJ2-1; no clear D. Deletions cut 2 bases from V and 2 bases from J, with 7 bases between. Germline V CDR1 and CDR2: LNHDA, SQIVND (reference sequence). This CDR3 is built from 14 residues. CDR3 protein: CASSITGAYNEQFF. DNA for the CDR3: TGTGCCAGTAGTATAACGGGTGCCTACAATGAGCAGTTCTTC.

This clonotype was observed at least ten times. This rearrangement joins TRBV3-1 to TRBJ2-1; TRBD1 matches 7 bases. CDR1 and CDR2 (germline): LGHDT, YNNKEL (reference sequence). This CDR3 has 15 amino acids. With 1 base clipped from V and 10 bases from J, the junction kept 10 bases outside the gene matches. CDR3 nucleotide sequence: TGTGCCAGCAGCCAAGGAAGAGGGACAGCCAAGGAGCAGTTCTTC. Residues: CASSQGRGTAKEQFF.

This clonotype was picked up many times. The chain carries TRBV2 and TRBJ1-1, with TRBD1 as a possible D gene (6 bases). The CDR3 length is 15 residues. V lost 3 bases to trimming and J lost 4 bases, with 15 bases between them. CDR1 and CDR2 from the germline V gene are SNHLY and FYNNEI. The CDR3 region has the DNA TGTGCCAGCAGTGATGAGGGGGGAGGTTTCACTGAAGCTTTCTTT. Translation: CASSDEGGGFTEAFF.

The chain joins TRBV5-1 to TRBJ2-3; the match to TRBD1 covers 7 bases. This CDR3 spans 15 amino acids. Germline trimming cut 3 bases from V and 0 bases from J; bases unmatched to any gene: 4. In germline, CDR1 is SGHRS, CDR2 YFSETQ. The CDR3 DNA reads TGCGCCAGCAGCTCCCAGGGGGAGAGCACAGATACGCAGTATTTT. Amino acid sequence: CASSSQGESTDTQYF.

This clonotype was seen at least ten times. The gene calls are TRBV18 and TRBJ2-5, with D hard to call. This CDR3 is 13 amino acids long. V lost 2 bases and J lost 0, with 4 bases in between. Germline V lookup: CDR1 KGHSH, CDR2 LQKENI. DNA for the CDR3: TGTGCCAGCTCACCATTAAACCAAGAGACCCAGTACTTC. It codes for CASSPLNQETQYF.

This clonotype has only a few counts. This sequence joins TRBV7-9 and TRBJ2-7; 9 bases line up with TRBD2. The CDR3 is 15 residues long. The V gene end was trimmed by 1 base and the J gene end by 6 bases; junction bases not matched to a gene: 7. Germline CDR1 and CDR2: SEHNR and FQNEAQ (reference sequence). CDR3 DNA sequence: TGTGCCAGCAGCTTAGGACCGGGACTAGCAGGCGAGCAGTACTTC. As protein: CASSLGPGLAGEQYF.

To note about this clonotype: The junction departs from the called germline gene at one end, perhaps through a read error. V gene TRBV7-8 combines with J gene TRBJ1-1, with TRBD1 as a possible D gene (5 bases). From germline, CDR1 is SGHVS and CDR2 FQNEAQ. This CDR3 comprises 17 residues. CDR3 sequence: CASTLRGTQGVNTEAFF. In DNA, the CDR3 is TGTGCCAGCACCTTAAGGGGAACGCAGGGAGTGAACACTGAAGCTTTCTTT.

This clonotype was seen at least ten times. CDR3 bases: TGTGCCAGCAGTAACCCGGACAGTAAACAAGAGACCCAGTACTTC. Translation: CASSNPDSKQETQYF. The chain uses TRBV28 and TRBJ2-5; D possibly corresponds to TRBD1 (6 bases). CDR3 length equals 15 residues. V was pared by 5 bases and J by 2 bases, with 15 bases between. Per germline, CDR1 MDHEN and CDR2 SYDVKM.

Notes on this clonotype: A read error may be the cause here, since a much bigger clone is one base away. The chain links TRBV7-9 to TRBJ2-3; 10 bases are shared with TRBD2. Per germline, CDR1 SEHNR and CDR2 FQNEAQ (reference sequence). V dropped 7 bases and J dropped 3; count of bases not matched to a gene: 7. The CDR3 loop spans 15 amino acids. The CDR3 coding sequence is TGTGCCAGCACCCGAGCGGGAGGGGTGACAGATACGCAGTATTTT. Protein sequence: CASTRAGGVTDTQYF.

This clonotype has at least ten counts. The chain is built from TRBV19 and TRBJ1-5; a possible D gene is TRBD1 (5 bases). With 5 bases removed from V and 3 bases from J, the gap between germline ends came to 14 bases. Germline-derived CDR1 and CDR2 are LNHDA and SQIVND (reference sequence). The CDR3 runs to 15 residues. The CDR3 sequence: CASSLGRGNNQPQHF. The CDR3 region has the DNA TGTGCCAGTAGTTTGGGCCGGGGGAACAATCAGCCCCAGCATTTT.

This clonotype was recorded at least ten times. The chain has TRBV6-1 and TRBJ1-5; possible D gene TRBD1, 6 bases. V dropped 8 bases and J dropped 3 bases, with 20 bases sitting between them. CDR1 is MNHNS and CDR2 is SASEGT in the germline V gene. The CDR3 loop spans 16 amino acids. CDR3 nucleotide sequence: TGTGCCAGCCGTCCCTCCGGCACAGGGTCCAATCAGCCCCAGCATTTT. Translating it yields CASRPSGTGSNQPQHF.

This clonotype was detected many times. The V and J genes are TRBV27 and TRBJ2-7; a possible D gene is TRBD1 (5 bases). This CDR3 has 17 residues. Germline V gene sequence: CDR1 MNHEY, CDR2 SMNVEV (reference sequence). Trimming removed 3 bases from V and 3 bases from J, with 21 bases in between. Here the CDR3 reads CASSFVGKQGHIYEQYF. The CDR3, as DNA: TGTGCCAGCAGTTTTGTTGGGAAGCAGGGCCACATCTACGAGCAGTACTTC.